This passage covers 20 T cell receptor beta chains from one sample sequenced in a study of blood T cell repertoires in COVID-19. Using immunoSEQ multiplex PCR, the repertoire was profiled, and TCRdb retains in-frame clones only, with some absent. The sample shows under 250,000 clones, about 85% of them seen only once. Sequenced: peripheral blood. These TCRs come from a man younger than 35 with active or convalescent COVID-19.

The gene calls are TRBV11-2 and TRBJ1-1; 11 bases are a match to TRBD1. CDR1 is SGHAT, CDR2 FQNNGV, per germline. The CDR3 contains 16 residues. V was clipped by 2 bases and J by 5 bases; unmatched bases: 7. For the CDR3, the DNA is TGTGCCAGCAGCTTATGGGGACAGGGGGTAGGAACTGAAGCTTTCTTT. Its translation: CASSLWGQGVGTEAFF.

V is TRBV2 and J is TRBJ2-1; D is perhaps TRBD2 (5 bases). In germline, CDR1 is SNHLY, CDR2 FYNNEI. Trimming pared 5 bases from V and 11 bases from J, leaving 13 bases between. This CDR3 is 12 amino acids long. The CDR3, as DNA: TGTGCCAGCAGTCCAGCGGCAGTAAAGCAGTTCTTC. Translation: CASSPAAVKQFF.

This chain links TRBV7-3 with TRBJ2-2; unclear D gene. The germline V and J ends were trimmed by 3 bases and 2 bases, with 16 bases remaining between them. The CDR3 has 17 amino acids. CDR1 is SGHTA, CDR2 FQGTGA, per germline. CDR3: CASSLSTRMENTGELFF. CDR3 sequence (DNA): TGTGCCAGCAGCTTGTCGACACGGATGGAAAACACCGGGGAGCTGTTTTTT.

The CDR3 DNA follows: TGTGCCAGCAGCTTAGATCGGTCGGAGACCCAGTACTTC. Encoded protein: CASSLDRSETQYF. The J gene is TRBJ2-5, the V gene TRBV11-3; D gene unclear. The CDR3 sequence is 13 residues long. Trimming shortened V by 0 bases and J by 5 bases, and 7 bases separated the two germline ends. The V gene's germline CDR1 is SGHNT and CDR2 YENEEA. Drawing the rest from reference TRBV11-3 and TRBJ2-5, the complete variable domain is EAGVVQSPRYKIIEKKQPVAFWCNPISGHNTLYWYLQNLGQGPELLIRYENEEAVDDSQLPKDRFSAERLKGVDSTLKIQPAELGDSAVYLCASSLDRSETQYFGPGTRLLVL.

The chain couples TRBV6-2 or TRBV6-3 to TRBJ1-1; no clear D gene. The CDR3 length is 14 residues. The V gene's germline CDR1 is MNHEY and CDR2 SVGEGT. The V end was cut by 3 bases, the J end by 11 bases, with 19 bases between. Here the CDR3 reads CASSYFRDWLSAFF. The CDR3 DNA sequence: TGTGCCAGCAGTTATTTCCGGGATTGGCTTTCGGCTTTCTTT.

CDR3 sequence: CASSFGTGMYEQYF. The DNA for the CDR3 is TGTGCCAGCAGCTTCGGGACAGGGATGTACGAGCAGTACTTC. The genes are TRBV7-8 and TRBJ2-7; 9 nucleotides align to TRBD1. Germline V gene lookup returns CDR1 SGHVS and CDR2 FQNEAQ. Germline trimming cut 3 bases from V and 4 bases from J; bases unmatched to any gene: 4. This CDR3 spans 14 amino acids.

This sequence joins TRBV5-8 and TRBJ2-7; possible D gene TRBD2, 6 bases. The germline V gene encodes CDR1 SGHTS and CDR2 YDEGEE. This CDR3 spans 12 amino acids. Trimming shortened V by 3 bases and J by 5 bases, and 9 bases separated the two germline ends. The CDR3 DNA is TGTGCCAGCAGCTGGGGGGTTAACGAGCAGTACTTC. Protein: CASSWGVNEQYF.

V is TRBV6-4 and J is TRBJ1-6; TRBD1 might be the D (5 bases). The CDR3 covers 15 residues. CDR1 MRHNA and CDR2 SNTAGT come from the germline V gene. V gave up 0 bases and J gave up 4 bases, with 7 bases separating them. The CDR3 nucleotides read TGTGCCAGCAGTGACTCTGCAGGGTATAATTCACCCCTCCACTTT. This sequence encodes CASSDSAGYNSPLHF.

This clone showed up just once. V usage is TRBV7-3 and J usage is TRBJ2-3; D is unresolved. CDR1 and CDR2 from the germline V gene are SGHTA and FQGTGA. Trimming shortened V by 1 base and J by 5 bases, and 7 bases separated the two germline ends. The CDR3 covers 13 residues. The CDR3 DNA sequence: TGTGCCAGCAGCTTAAAAGCTAGAGATACGCAGTATTTT. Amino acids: CASSLKARDTQYF.

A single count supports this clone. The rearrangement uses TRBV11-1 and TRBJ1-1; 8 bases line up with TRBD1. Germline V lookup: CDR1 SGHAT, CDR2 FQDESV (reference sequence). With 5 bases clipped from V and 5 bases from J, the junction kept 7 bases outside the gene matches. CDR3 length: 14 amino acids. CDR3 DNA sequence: TGTGCCAGCAGCACCGGACAGGGAGGGACTGAAGCTTTCTTT. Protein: CASSTGQGGTEAFF.

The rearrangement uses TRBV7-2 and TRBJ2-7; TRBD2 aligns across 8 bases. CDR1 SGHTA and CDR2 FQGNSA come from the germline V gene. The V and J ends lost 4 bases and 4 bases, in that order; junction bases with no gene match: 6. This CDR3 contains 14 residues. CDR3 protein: CASSWRVAGYEQYF. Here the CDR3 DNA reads TGTGCCAGCAGCTGGAGGGTAGCGGGATACGAGCAGTACTTC.

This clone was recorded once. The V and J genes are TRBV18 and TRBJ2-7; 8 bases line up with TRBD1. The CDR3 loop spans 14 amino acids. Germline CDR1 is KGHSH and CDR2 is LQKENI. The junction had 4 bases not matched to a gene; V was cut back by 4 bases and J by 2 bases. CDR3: CASSRPGGAYEQYF. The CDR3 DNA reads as TGTGCCAGCTCACGGCCAGGGGGCGCCTACGAGCAGTACTTC. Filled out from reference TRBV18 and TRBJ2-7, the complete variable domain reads NAGVMQNPRHLVRRRGQEARLRCSPMKGHSHVYWYRQLPEEGLKFMVYLQKENIIDESGMPKERFSAEFPKEGPSILRIQQVVRGDSAAYFCASSRPGGAYEQYFGPGTRLTVT.

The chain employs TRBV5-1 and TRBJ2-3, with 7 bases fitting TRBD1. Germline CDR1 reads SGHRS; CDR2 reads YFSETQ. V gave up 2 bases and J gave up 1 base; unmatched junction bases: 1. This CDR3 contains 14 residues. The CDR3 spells CASSFGTGTDTQYF. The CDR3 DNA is TGCGCCAGCAGCTTTGGGACAGGCACAGATACGCAGTATTTT.

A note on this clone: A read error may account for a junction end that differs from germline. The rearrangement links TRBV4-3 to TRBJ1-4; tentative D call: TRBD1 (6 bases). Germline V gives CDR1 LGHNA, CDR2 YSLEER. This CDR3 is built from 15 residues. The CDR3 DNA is TGCGCCAGCAGCCAAAATAGGGGGGGAAATGAGAAACTGTTTTTT. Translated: CASSQNRGGNEKLFF.

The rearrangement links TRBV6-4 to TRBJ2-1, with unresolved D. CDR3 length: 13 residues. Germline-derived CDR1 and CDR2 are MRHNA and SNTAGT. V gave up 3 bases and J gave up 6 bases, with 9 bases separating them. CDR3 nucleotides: TGTGCCAGCAGTGAACTTTACGGCAATGAGCAGTTCTTC. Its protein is CASSELYGNEQFF.

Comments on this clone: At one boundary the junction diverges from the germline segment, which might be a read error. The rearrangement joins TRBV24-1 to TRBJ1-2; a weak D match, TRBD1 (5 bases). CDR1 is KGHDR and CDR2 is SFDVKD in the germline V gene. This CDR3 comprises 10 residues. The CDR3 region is CATSDLTGYF. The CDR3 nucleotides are TGTGCCACCAGTGATTTGACAGGTTACTTC.

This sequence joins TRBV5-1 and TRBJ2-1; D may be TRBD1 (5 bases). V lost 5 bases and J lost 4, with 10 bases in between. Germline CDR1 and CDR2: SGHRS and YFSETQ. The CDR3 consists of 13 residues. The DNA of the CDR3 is TGCGCCAGCAGTTCCCCAGGGTACAATGAGCAGTTCTTC. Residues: CASSSPGYNEQFF.

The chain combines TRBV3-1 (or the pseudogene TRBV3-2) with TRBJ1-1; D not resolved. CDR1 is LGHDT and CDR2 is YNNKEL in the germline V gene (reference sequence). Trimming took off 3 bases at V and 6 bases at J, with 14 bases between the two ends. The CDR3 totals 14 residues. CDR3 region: CASSQSGEVSEAFF. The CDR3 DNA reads TGTGCCAGCAGCCAGAGTGGGGAGGTATCTGAAGCTTTCTTT.

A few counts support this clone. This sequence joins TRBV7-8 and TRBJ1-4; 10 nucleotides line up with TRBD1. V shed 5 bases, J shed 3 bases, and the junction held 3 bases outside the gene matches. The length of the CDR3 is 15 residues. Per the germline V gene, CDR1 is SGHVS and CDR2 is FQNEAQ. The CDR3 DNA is TGTGCCAGCAGCCATGGGACAGGGGCTAATGAAAAACTGTTTTTT. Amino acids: CASSHGTGANEKLFF.

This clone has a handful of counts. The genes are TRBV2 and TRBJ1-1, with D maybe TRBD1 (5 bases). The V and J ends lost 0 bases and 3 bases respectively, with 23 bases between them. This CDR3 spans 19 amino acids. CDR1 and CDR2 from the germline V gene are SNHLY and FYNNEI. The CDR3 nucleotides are TGTGCCAGCAGTGAAGCGCTTTTCCCGCGGCAGGGTTTGTACACTGAAGCTTTCTTT. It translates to CASSEALFPRQGLYTEAFF.